The T cell receptor beta chain described here comes from a study of T cell responses to AZD1222 COVID-19 vaccine. The repertoire was sequenced with immunoSEQ multiplex PCR; TCRdb's copy has only in-frame clones and lacks some. The sample includes about 120,000 clones, just under 95% seen only once; the top ten take about 2.7%. Germline V lookup: CDR1 LNHDA, CDR2 SQIVND (reference sequence). The CDR3 contains 14 residues. The V gene end was trimmed by 6 bases and the J gene end by 7 bases; junction bases not matched to a gene: 8. The sample consisted of peripheral blood, taken on day 0 of AZD1222 vaccination. The J gene is TRBJ1-2, the V gene TRBV19; 10 nucleotides line up with TRBD1. This sequence originates from an adult in good health. As DNA, the CDR3 is TGTGCCAGTAGCAACCCGACAGGGGGCTTTGGCTACACCTTC. Translation: CASSNPTGGFGYTF.